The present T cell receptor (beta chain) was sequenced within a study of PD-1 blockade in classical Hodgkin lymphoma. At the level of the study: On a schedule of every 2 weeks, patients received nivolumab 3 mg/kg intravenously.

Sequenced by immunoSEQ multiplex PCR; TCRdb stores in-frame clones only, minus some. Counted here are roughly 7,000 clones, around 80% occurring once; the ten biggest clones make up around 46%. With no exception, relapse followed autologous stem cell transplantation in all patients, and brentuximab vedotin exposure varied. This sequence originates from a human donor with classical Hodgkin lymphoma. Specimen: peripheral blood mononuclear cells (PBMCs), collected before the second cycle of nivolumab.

CDR3 in DNA: TGTGCCAGCAGCCGTCTGACAGAGAGCTCCTACAATGAGCAGTTCTTC. Its protein is CASSRLTESSYNEQFF. This chain uses TRBV7-9 with TRBJ2-1; D perhaps matches TRBD1 (5 bases). V gave up 5 bases and J gave up 0 bases, with 14 bases separating them. Germline V CDR1 and CDR2: SEHNR, FQNEAQ (reference sequence). The CDR3 totals 16 residues.